These 28 T cell receptor beta chains originate from one sample sequenced in a study of patients and donors after allogeneic stem cell transplantation. Via MiXCR, TCRdb re-called the RT-PCR reads, giving one row per CDR3 protein. The sample yields over 150,000 distinct CDR3 sequences, around 30% seen once. Source material: blood, either unsorted or a sorted T cell fraction (not recorded which). All receptors derive from a human donor who was either an allogeneic HSCT recipient or a stem cell or donor lymphocyte infusion donor (not recorded which). It is not recorded whose cells these are; they may come from a transplant donor.

This clonotype came up a few times. The chain links TRBV24-1 to TRBJ2-5, with D perhaps matching TRBD1 (5 bases). V lost 5 bases to trimming and J lost 2 bases, with 17 bases between them. The CDR3 runs 16 residues. Germline V lookup: CDR1 KGHDR, CDR2 SFDVKD. In nucleotides, the CDR3 is TGTGCCACCAGTGGCCCAGGGATTACGGTACAAGAGACCCAGTACTTC. The encoded protein is CATSGPGITVQETQYF.

This clonotype was observed a handful of times. V and J are TRBV10-3 and TRBJ2-7; tentatively, D is TRBD1 (5 bases). Germline CDR1 ENHRY, CDR2 SYGVKD. V was trimmed by 4 bases and J by 0 bases, leaving 7 bases between them. This CDR3 is 13 amino acids long. CDR3: CAISGQHSYEQYF. The CDR3 DNA is TGTGCCATCAGTGGACAGCACTCCTACGAGCAGTACTTC.

The chain joins TRBV7-9 to TRBJ1-2; D is uncertain. The CDR3 is made up of 13 amino acids. Between the trimmed V and J ends, which lost 1 base and 1 base, there was a span of 4 bases. Germline V CDR1 and CDR2: SEHNR, FQNEAQ (reference sequence). Here the CDR3 DNA reads TGTGCCAGCAGCTTAGTGGGTAACTATGGCTACACCTTC. It codes for CASSLVGNYGYTF.

V and J are TRBV2 and TRBJ1-1; the D is unclear. The V and J ends lost 10 bases and 3 bases respectively, with 12 bases between them. Germline V gene lookup returns CDR1 SNHLY and CDR2 FYNNEI. The CDR3 has 12 amino acids. This CDR3 is CAIHGGDTEAFF. The CDR3 DNA is TGTGCCATCCACGGCGGGGACACTGAAGCTTTCTTT.

The chain links TRBV27 to TRBJ1-5, with D unresolved. Germline CDR1 is MNHEY and CDR2 is SMNVEV (reference sequence). This CDR3 spans 16 amino acids. The V end was cut by 5 bases, the J end by 0 bases, with 14 bases between. CDR3 in DNA: TGTGCCAGCAGTCTTTTGGGAGGGCATAGCAATCAGCCCCAGCATTTT. This encodes CASSLLGGHSNQPQHF.

CDR3 amino acids: CASSPWTGVFYEQYF. The CDR3 coding sequence is TGTGCCAGCAGCCCATGGACAGGGGTCTTCTACGAGCAGTACTTC. The chain joins TRBV11-1 to TRBJ2-7, with 9 bases fitting TRBD1. CDR1 is SGHAT and CDR2 is FQDESV in the germline V gene (reference sequence). J gave up 3 bases and V 5 bases, and 8 bases lay outside the gene matches. This CDR3 has 15 amino acids.

The chain couples TRBV11-2 to TRBJ2-1; unclear D gene. The V and J ends lost 7 bases and 7 bases respectively, with 8 bases between them. The CDR3 length is 11 residues. From germline, CDR1 is SGHAT and CDR2 FQNNGV. CDR3 bases: TGTGCCAGCACCTCGGAGAATGAGCAGTTCTTC. This translates into CASTSENEQFF.

Only a few counts were recorded for this clonotype. This chain connects TRBV12-3 or TRBV12-4 to TRBJ2-5; D possibly uses TRBD1 or TRBD2 (5 bases each). Trimming took off 1 base at V and 5 bases at J, with 11 bases between the two ends. There are 14 residues in the CDR3. The CDR3 DNA follows: TGTGCCAGCAGTTTAGAGGGGAGACGGGAGACCCAGTACTTC. This sequence encodes CASSLEGRRETQYF.

The J gene is TRBJ1-5, the V gene TRBV25-1; 8 bases map to TRBD1. CDR1 is MGHDK and CDR2 is SYGVNS in the germline V gene. V shed 1 base and J 2 bases; nucleotides not matched to a gene: 16. This CDR3 region has 20 residues. The CDR3 protein is CASSEFWTGRGLAGNQPQHF. The CDR3 coding sequence is TGTGCCAGCAGTGAATTCTGGACAGGGAGAGGTTTAGCTGGCAATCAGCCCCAGCATTTT. The entire variable domain, with the rest obtained from reference TRBV25-1 and TRBJ1-5, is as follows: EADIYQTPRYLVIGTGKKITLECSQTMGHDKMYWYQQDPGMELHLIHYSYGVNSTEKGDLSSESTVSRIRTEHFPLTLESARPSHTSQYLCASSEFWTGRGLAGNQPQHFGDGTRLSIL.

This clonotype was observed a few times. The chain combines TRBV20-1 with TRBJ2-1; 12 nucleotides align to TRBD2. In germline, CDR1 is DFQATT, CDR2 SNEGSKA (reference sequence). This CDR3 is built from 18 residues. The junction had 10 bases not matched to a gene; V was cut back by 0 bases and J by 4 bases. The CDR3 region has the DNA TGCAGTGCTAGAGATATCCCGACTAGCGGGAGTTCTTACAATGAGCAGTTCTTC. Translated, it gives CSARDIPTSGSSYNEQFF.

This clonotype showed up just a few times. The rearrangement uses TRBV27 and TRBJ1-2; TRBD1 matches 7 bases. Germline CDR1 reads MNHEY; CDR2 reads SMNVEV (reference sequence). CDR3 size: 15 residues. J was trimmed by 8 bases and V by 2 bases; bases with no gene match: 11. This chain's CDR3 is CASSLLAPTGAGYTF. Here the CDR3 DNA reads TGTGCCAGCAGTTTACTGGCCCCTACAGGGGCAGGCTACACCTTC.

The chain recombines TRBV28 with TRBJ2-1; tentatively, D is TRBD2 (6 bases). V dropped 0 bases and J dropped 0 bases, with 15 bases sitting between them. This CDR3 is built from 18 residues. Germline V CDR1 and CDR2: MDHEN, SYDVKM. In DNA, the CDR3 is TGTGCCAGCAGTTTATGGCCCGGGACTTCTAGCTCCTACAATGAGCAGTTCTTC. Its translation is CASSLWPGTSSSYNEQFF.

This clonotype occurred a few times. The chain is built from TRBV27 and TRBJ2-7, with D unresolved. V gave up 6 bases and J gave up 0 bases, with 12 bases separating them. The CDR3 length is 14 residues. Germline V gene sequence: CDR1 MNHEY, CDR2 SMNVEV (reference sequence). CDR3 amino acids: CASRVGFGSYEQYF. The CDR3 DNA is TGTGCCAGCAGAGTAGGTTTCGGCTCCTACGAGCAGTACTTC.

This sequence joins TRBV7-3 and TRBJ2-4; D perhaps matches TRBD1 (6 bases). V shed 5 bases and J shed 8 bases, with 13 bases lying between them. There are 13 residues in the CDR3. The germline V gene encodes CDR1 SGHTA and CDR2 FQGTGA. CDR3 nucleotide sequence: TGTGCCAGCAGCCCAGGGGTGGGGGACATTCAGTACTTC. This codes for CASSPGVGDIQYF.

The chain links TRBV21-1 to TRBJ2-7; TRBD1 is the table's D call, not checked against the DNA. TRBV21-1 is described as a pseudogene. CDR3 size: 15 residues. CDR3 nucleotide sequence: TGTGCCAGCAGCAAATTGGGGACAGGGCATAACGAGCAGTACTTC. This sequence encodes CASSKLGTGHNEQYF.

The CDR3 DNA reads as TGTGCCAGCAGCTTAGGACCTAGCGGGGAAAGGATTCAGTACTTC. Its translation is CASSLGPSGERIQYF. V is TRBV7-2 and J is TRBJ2-4; the match to TRBD2 covers 9 bases. The CDR3 is made up of 15 amino acids. The trim removed 1 base at V and 10 bases at J, leaving 8 bases unmatched. Germline lookup yields CDR1 SGHTA and CDR2 FQGNSA.

J is TRBJ2-3 and V is TRBV9; a possible D gene is TRBD2 (6 bases). The ends were cut back, 3 bases at V and 2 bases at J, with 13 bases in the middle. The CDR3 has 15 residues. The germline CDR1 and CDR2 sequences are SGDLS and YYNGEE. CDR3 DNA: TGTGCCAGCAGCGAATACGGGAGAGACACAGATACGCAGTATTTT. Residues: CASSEYGRDTDTQYF.

There are many counts of this clonotype. The chain uses TRBV20-1 and TRBJ1-2; D remains unclear. This CDR3 has 13 residues. Germline V gene data show CDR1 as DFQATT and CDR2 as SNEGSKA (reference sequence). Trimming took off 6 bases at V and 4 bases at J, with 15 bases between the two ends. The CDR3 DNA reads TGCAGTGCGCCGGGTCGACGTGGCTATGGCTACACCTTC. Translated, it gives CSAPGRRGYGYTF.

The chain is built from TRBV7-9 and TRBJ2-5; no clear D. The CDR3 sequence is 15 residues long. Germline-derived CDR1 and CDR2 are SEHNR and FQNEAQ (reference sequence). Trimming cost V 2 bases and J 1 base, with 11 bases left between them. The CDR3 sequence: CASSLNSNSQETQYF. The CDR3 nucleotides are TGTGCCAGCAGCTTAAATAGCAACTCCCAAGAGACCCAGTACTTC.

V is TRBV7-2 and J is TRBJ2-5; 7 bases map to TRBD2. V shed 5 bases, J shed 5 bases, and the junction held 8 bases outside the gene matches. The CDR3 extends over 14 amino acids. The germline V gene has CDR1 SGHTA and CDR2 FQGNSA. The CDR3 is CASSPLAGAETQYF. In DNA, the CDR3 is TGTGCCAGCAGCCCCTTGGCGGGAGCTGAGACCCAGTACTTC.

The chain couples TRBV18 to TRBJ2-7; D not resolved. Germline V gene lookup returns CDR1 KGHSH and CDR2 LQKENI. CDR3 length: 15 amino acids. V was trimmed by 0 bases and J by 2 bases, leaving 11 bases between them. CDR3 loop: CASSPPVRNPYEQYF. CDR3 sequence (DNA): TGTGCCAGCTCACCACCGGTGCGGAACCCCTACGAGCAGTACTTC.

This sequence joins TRBV7-9 and TRBJ2-7; 9 bases fit TRBD1. Trimming at V came to 0 bases and at J to 3 bases, leaving 3 bases not matched to a gene. The germline V gene has CDR1 SEHNR and CDR2 FQNEAQ (reference sequence). The CDR3 consists of 15 residues. CDR3 in amino acids: CASSLAPDRGYEQYF. CDR3 nucleotides: TGTGCCAGCAGCTTAGCCCCGGACAGGGGCTACGAGCAGTACTTC.

This rearrangement joins TRBV7-9 to TRBJ1-5; 7 positions match TRBD1. Losses at the gene ends were 2 bases for V and 4 bases for J; bases not matched to a gene: 5. The CDR3 sequence is 15 residues long. CDR1 is SEHNR and CDR2 is FQNEAQ in the germline V gene (reference sequence). The CDR3 region is CASSLSGGRNQPQHF. CDR3 DNA: TGTGCCAGCAGCTTATCAGGGGGACGTAATCAGCCCCAGCATTTT.

The chain uses TRBV4-1 and TRBJ1-1; D remains ambiguous. The CDR3 contains 15 residues. CDR1 is MGHRA, CDR2 YSYEKL, per germline. V was cut by 0 bases and J by 1 base, with 9 bases left in between. CDR3 in amino acids: CASSQENIGNTEAFF. The CDR3 DNA sequence: TGCGCCAGCAGCCAAGAAAACATCGGGAACACTGAAGCTTTCTTT.

The chain uses TRBV10-3 and TRBJ1-2; a weak D match, TRBD1 (6 bases). The CDR3 contains 14 residues. The germline CDR1 and CDR2 sequences are ENHRY and SYGVKD. The V and J ends lost 6 bases and 2 bases respectively, with 13 bases between them. The CDR3, as DNA: TGTGCCATCAGGATTGGGGGGCCGAACTATGGCTACACCTTC. It is translated as CAIRIGGPNYGYTF.

This clonotype was observed a single time. The J gene is TRBJ2-3, the V gene TRBV4-2; D gene ambiguous. The CDR3 is 13 amino acids. Trimming removed 4 bases at V and 1 base at J, with 6 bases between. CDR1 LGHNA and CDR2 YNFKEQ come from the germline V gene. For the CDR3, the DNA is TGTGCCAGCAGCCCACTTGGCACAGATACGCAGTATTTT. Translating gives CASSPLGTDTQYF.

This clonotype came up a few times. This chain joins TRBV29-1 and TRBJ1-1, with D hard to call. The V gene's germline CDR1 is SQVTM and CDR2 ANQGSEA. V lost 1 base and J 1 base, leaving 7 bases between the germline ends. The CDR3 runs to 13 residues. For the CDR3, the DNA is TGCAGCGTTGAAGGCGAACAGAACACTGAAGCTTTCTTT. Its protein is CSVEGEQNTEAFF.

V and J are TRBV20-1 and TRBJ2-2; D gene ambiguous. This CDR3 is built from 12 residues. The germline CDR1 and CDR2 sequences are DFQATT and SNEGSKA (reference sequence). Trimming pared 6 bases from V and 3 bases from J, leaving 8 bases between. The CDR3 DNA sequence: TGCAGTGCCCGCCTGGACACCGGGGAGCTGTTTTTT. Its protein is CSARLDTGELFF.